This T cell receptor (beta chain) is drawn from a study of identical twins. TCRdb recomputed calls from the 5' RACE reads with MiXCR, one row per CDR3 protein. In the table there are approximately 470,000 distinct CDR3 sequences, 13% to 15% of which are singletons. This clonotype was counted only a few times. The antigen remains undetermined. Study-wide results and limits: Models underestimated TCR alpha sharing (out-of-frame) in monozygotic twins. For out-of-frame alpha sequences shared by twins, low generation probability was in excess.

The same data also went into a second study, on yellow fever vaccine responses in identical twins.

The clonotype comes from a woman under 30 in good health. Sequencing used CD4+ T cells sorted from blood.

In DNA form, the CDR3 reads TGCAGTGCTAGAGGGCCCGACAGGGGGCTAAAGGAGCAGTACTTC. Translated: CSARGPDRGLKEQYF. V gene TRBV20-1 combines with J gene TRBJ2-7, with 10 bases that match TRBD1. Losses at the gene ends were 1 base for V and 7 bases for J; bases not matched to a gene: 10. Germline V CDR1 and CDR2: DFQATT, SNEGSKA (reference sequence). This CDR3 has 15 amino acids.